Described below is a single TCR beta chain sequence and its context. This entry belongs to a study of cytotoxic CD8 clonotypes in ibrutinib-treated CLL. Study-wide context: Among patients, approximately 24 responded partially and 2 completely; roughly 14 then stayed remitted and some twelve progressed after median 68 months. Across samples, productive templates numbered over 200,000 and productive rearrangements reached approximately 100,000 on average.

This CDR3 region has 15 residues. Trimming shortened V by 2 bases and J by 4 bases, and 18 bases separated the two germline ends. The germline V gene has CDR1 GTSNPN and CDR2 SVGIG (reference sequence). Only in-frame clones appear in the TCRdb table, and some are missing; sequencing was by immunoSEQ multiplex PCR. The sample holds tens of thousands of clones; just over 85% are singletons and the top ten take roughly 5%. The gene calls are TRBV30 and TRBJ2-7, with D possibly matching TRBD2 (7 bases). Sequenced here: PBMCs, sampled before ibrutinib treatment. The receptor comes from a human donor with chronic lymphocytic leukemia. CDR3 protein: CAWSPHGGLLYEQYF. For the CDR3, the DNA is TGTGCCTGGAGTCCGCACGGGGGGCTCTTATACGAGCAGTACTTC.